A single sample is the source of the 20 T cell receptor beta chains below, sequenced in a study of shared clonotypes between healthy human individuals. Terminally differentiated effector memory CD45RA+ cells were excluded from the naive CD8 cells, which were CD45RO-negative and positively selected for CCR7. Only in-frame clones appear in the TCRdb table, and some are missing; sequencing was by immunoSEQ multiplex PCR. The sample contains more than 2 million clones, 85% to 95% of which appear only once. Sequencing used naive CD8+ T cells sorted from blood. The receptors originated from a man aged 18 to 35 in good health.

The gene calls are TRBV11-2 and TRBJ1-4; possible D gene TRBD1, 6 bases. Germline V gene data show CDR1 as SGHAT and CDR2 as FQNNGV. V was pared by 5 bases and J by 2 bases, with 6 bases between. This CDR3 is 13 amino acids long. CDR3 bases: TGTGCCAGCAGCCAGGGGACTAATGAAAAACTGTTTTTT. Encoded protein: CASSQGTNEKLFF.

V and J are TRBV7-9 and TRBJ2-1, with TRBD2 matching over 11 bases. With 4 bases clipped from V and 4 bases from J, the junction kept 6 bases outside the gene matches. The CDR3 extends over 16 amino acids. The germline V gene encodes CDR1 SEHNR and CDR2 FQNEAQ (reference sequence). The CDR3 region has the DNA TGTGCCAGCAGCTACCTAGCGGGAGGAATTTACAATGAGCAGTTCTTC. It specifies CASSYLAGGIYNEQFF.

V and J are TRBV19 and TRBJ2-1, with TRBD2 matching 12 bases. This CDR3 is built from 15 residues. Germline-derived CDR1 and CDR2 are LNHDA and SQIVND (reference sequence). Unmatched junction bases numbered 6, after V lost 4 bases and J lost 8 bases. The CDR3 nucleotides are TGTGCCAGTAGTACCCTAGCGGGGGGGCTGTATGAGCAGTTCTTC. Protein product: CASSTLAGGLYEQFF.

The CDR3 here is CASSYTGGFTGELFF. CDR3 DNA sequence: TGTGCCAGCAGTTACACAGGGGGGTTCACCGGGGAGCTGTTTTTT. This chain connects TRBV6-5 to TRBJ2-2; 8 bases line up with TRBD1. Germline V gene sequence: CDR1 MNHEY, CDR2 SVGAGI. The V gene end was trimmed by 2 bases and the J gene end by 4 bases; junction bases not matched to a gene: 3. The CDR3 loop spans 15 amino acids.

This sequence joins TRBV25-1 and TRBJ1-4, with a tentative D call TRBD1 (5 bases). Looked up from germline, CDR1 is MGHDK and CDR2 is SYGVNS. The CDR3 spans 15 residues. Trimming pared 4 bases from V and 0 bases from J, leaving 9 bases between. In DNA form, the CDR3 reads TGTGCCAGCAGTGCGACAGATGCAACTAATGAAAAACTGTTTTTT. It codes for CASSATDATNEKLFF.

DNA for the CDR3: TGCGCCAGCAGCTTACGAGGGGCCACTAGCGGGAGCTACAATGAGCAGTTCTTC. Its translation is CASSLRGATSGSYNEQFF. The rearrangement joins TRBV5-1 to TRBJ2-1; TRBD2 agrees at 11 bases. This CDR3 is built from 18 residues. V gave up 2 bases and J gave up 3 bases; unmatched junction bases: 10. Germline CDR1 and CDR2: SGHRS and YFSETQ.

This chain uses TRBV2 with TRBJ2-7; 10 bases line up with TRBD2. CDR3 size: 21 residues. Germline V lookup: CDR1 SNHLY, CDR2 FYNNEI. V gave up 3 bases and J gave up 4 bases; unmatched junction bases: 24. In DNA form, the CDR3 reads TGTGCCAGCAGTGATGTAAACCTACACGGACTAGCGGTACGAGGGGTATACGAGCAGTACTTC. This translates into CASSDVNLHGLAVRGVYEQYF.

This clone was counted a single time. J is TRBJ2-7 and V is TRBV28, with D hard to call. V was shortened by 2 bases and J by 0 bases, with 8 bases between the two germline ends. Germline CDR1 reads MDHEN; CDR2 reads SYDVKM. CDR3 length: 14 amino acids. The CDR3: CASSLGRLSYEQYF. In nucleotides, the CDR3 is TGTGCCAGCAGTTTAGGGCGACTCTCCTACGAGCAGTACTTC.

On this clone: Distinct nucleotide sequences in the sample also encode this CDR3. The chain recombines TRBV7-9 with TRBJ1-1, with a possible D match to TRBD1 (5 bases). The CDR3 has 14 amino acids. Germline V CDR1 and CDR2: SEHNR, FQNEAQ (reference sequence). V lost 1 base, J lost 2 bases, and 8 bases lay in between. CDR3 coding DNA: TGTGCCAGCAGCTTAGAAGGGGCCAACACTGAAGCTTTCTTT. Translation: CASSLEGANTEAFF.

For the CDR3, the DNA is TGTGCCAGCAGTTTTCCCGGGAATGATCCCTGGAGTGAGCAGTTCTTC. Residues: CASSFPGNDPWSEQFF. V usage is TRBV27 and J usage is TRBJ2-1, with TRBD2 as a possible D gene (5 bases). This CDR3 spans 16 amino acids. Trimming left V 3 bases short and J 9 bases short, with 21 bases between. CDR1 is MNHEY and CDR2 is SMNVEV in the germline V gene (reference sequence).

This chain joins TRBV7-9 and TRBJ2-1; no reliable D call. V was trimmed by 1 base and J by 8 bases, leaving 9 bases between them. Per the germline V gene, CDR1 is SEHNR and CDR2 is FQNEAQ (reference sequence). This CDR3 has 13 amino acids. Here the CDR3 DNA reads TGTGCCAGCAGCTTAGACTATGTTGATGAGCAGTTCTTC. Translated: CASSLDYVDEQFF. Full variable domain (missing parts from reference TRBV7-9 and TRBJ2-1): DTGVSQNPRHKITKRGQNVTFRCDPISEHNRLYWYRQTLGQGPEFLTYFQNEAQLEKSRLLSDRFSAERPKGSFSTLEIQRTEQGDSAMYLCASSLDYVDEQFFGPGTRLTVL.

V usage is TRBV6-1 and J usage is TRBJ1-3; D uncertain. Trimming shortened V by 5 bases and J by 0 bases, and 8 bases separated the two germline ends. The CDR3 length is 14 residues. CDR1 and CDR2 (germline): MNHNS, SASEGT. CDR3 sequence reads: CASSTDLSGNTIYF. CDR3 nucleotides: TGTGCCAGCAGTACCGATCTCTCTGGAAACACCATATATTTT.

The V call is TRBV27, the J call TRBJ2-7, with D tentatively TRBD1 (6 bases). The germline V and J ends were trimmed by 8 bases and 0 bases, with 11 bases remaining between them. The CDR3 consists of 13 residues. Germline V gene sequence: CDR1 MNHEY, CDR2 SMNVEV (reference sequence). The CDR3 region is CASSDSYSYEQYF. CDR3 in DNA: TGTGCCAGCTCGGACAGCTACTCCTACGAGCAGTACTTC.

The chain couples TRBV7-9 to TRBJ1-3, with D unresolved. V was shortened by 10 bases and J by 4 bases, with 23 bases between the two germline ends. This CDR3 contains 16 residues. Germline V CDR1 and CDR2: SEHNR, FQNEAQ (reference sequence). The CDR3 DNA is TGTGCCACCGATCCTTACATCAGCACGGGCGGAAACACCATATATTTT. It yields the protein CATDPYISTGGNTIYF.

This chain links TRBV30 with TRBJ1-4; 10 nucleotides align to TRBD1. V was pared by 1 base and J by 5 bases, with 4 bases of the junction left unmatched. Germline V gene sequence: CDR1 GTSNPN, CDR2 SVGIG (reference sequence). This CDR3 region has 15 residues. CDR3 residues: CAWSAGQGRNEKLFF. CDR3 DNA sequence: TGTGCCTGGAGTGCGGGACAGGGGAGGAATGAAAAACTGTTTTTT.

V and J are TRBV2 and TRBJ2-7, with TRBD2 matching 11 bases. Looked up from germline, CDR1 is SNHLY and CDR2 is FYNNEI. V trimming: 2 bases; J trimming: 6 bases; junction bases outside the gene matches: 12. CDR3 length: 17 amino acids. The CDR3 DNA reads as TGTGCCAGCAGTGAACCCGTAGCGGGAGGGCCTGGGGTCGAGCAGTACTTC. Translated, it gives CASSEPVAGGPGVEQYF.

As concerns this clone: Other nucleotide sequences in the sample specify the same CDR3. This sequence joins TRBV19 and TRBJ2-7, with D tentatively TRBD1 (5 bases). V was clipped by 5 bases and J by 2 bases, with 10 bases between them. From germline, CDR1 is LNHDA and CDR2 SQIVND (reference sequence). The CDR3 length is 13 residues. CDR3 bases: TGTGCCAGTAGTCCAGGGCCGACCTACGAGCAGTACTTC. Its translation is CASSPGPTYEQYF.

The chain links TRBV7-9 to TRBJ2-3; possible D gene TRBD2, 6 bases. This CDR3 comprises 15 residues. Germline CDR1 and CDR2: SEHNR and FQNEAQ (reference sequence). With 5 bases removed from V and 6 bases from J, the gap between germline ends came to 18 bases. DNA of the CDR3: TGTGCCAGCAGCCTCTCCGGGACTCCTGATGATACGCAGTATTTT. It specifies CASSLSGTPDDTQYF.

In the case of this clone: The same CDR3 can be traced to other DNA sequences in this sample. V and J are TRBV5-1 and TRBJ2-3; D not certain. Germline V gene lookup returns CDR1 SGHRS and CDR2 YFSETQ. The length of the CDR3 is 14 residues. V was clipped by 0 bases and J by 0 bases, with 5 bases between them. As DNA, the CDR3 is TGCGCCAGCAGCTTGGCTACTAGCACAGATACGCAGTATTTT. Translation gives CASSLATSTDTQYF.

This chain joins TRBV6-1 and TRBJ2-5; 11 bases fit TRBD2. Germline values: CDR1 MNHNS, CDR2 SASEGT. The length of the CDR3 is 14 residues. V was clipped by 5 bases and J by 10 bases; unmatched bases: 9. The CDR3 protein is CASSRLAGPVGQYF. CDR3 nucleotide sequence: TGTGCCAGCAGTCGACTAGCGGGGCCGGTAGGCCAGTACTTC.